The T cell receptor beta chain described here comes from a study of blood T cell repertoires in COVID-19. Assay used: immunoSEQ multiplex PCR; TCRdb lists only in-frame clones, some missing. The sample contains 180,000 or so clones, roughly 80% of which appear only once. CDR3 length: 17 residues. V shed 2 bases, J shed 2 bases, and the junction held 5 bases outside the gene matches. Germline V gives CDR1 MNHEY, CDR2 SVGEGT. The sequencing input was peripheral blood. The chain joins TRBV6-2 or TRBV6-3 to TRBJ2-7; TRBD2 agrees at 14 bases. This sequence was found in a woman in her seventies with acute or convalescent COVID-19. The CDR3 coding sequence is TGTGCCAGCAGTTACCCCCGACTAGCGGGAGGGACCTACGAGCAGTACTTC. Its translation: CASSYPRLAGGTYEQYF.